These 4 T cell receptor beta chains originate from one sample sequenced in a study of regulatory T cells in long-lasting Graves disease. The time point here: newly diagnosed GD, antithyroid drugs for less than 3 months. After RNA was extracted from PBMCs, the TCR library was made from it. For TCR beta, libraries came from iRepertoire HTBI primers and Arm-PCR of CDR3 regions. TCRdb itself ran the multiplex PCR reads through MiXCR, one entry per CDR3 protein. The sample yields under 300,000 distinct CDR3 sequences, 20% seen once. Sequencing was performed on peripheral blood mononuclear cells (PBMCs), taken at new diagnosis, from a patient treated with antithyroid drugs. These receptor sequences come from a female donor with Graves disease.

This clonotype has more than one count but fewer than ten. The chain employs TRBV28 and TRBJ1-5; possibly TRBD1 for D (6 bases). V lost 6 bases and J 2 bases, leaving 11 bases between the germline ends. This CDR3 has 14 amino acids. Germline loops: CDR1 MDHEN, CDR2 SYDVKM. The CDR3: CASRDSFGNQPQHF. In DNA, the CDR3 is TGTGCCAGCAGGGACAGTTTCGGCAATCAGCCCCAGCATTTT.

This clonotype was detected ten times or more. This sequence joins TRBV6-2 or TRBV6-3 and TRBJ2-7; the match to TRBD1 covers 7 bases. After removal of 3 bases from V and 0 bases from J, the junction contained 5 bases not matched to a gene. The V gene's germline CDR1 is MNHEY and CDR2 SVGEGT. The CDR3 runs 15 residues. CDR3 amino acids: CASSYPRGSSYEQYF. For the CDR3, the DNA is TGTGCCAGCAGTTATCCCAGGGGGAGCTCCTACGAGCAGTACTTC.

This clonotype was seen many times. The chain carries TRBV12-3 or TRBV12-4 and TRBJ2-7; D is tentatively TRBD1 or TRBD2 (5 bases each). The V and J ends lost 8 bases and 2 bases respectively, with 13 bases between them. The CDR3 is 13 residues long. The CDR3 is CASGNGAAYEQYF. Written as DNA, the CDR3 is TGTGCCAGCGGAAACGGGGCCGCCTACGAGCAGTACTTC.

This chain uses TRBV11-2 with TRBJ2-5, with 8 nucleotides matching TRBD2. The CDR3 covers 15 residues. V lost 3 bases, J lost 4 bases, and 7 bases stayed unmatched. Germline V gene sequence: CDR1 SGHAT, CDR2 FQNNGV. This chain's CDR3 is CASSLEAGVGETQYF. The CDR3, as DNA: TGTGCCAGCAGCTTGGAAGCGGGAGTTGGAGAGACCCAGTACTTC.